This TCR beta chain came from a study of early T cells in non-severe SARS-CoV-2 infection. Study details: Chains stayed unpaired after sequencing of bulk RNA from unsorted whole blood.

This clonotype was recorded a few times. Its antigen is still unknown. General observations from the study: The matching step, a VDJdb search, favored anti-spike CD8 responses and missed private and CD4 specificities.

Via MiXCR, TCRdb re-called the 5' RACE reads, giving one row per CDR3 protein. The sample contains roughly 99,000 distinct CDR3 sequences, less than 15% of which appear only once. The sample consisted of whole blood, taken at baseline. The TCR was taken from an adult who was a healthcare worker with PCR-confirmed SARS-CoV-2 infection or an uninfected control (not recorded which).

As DNA, the CDR3 is TGTGCCAGCAGTTTTGGGGGTAGCATGGATACGCAGTATTTT. Amino acid sequence: CASSFGGSMDTQYF. The chain links TRBV27 to TRBJ2-3; D may match TRBD1 or TRBD2 (5 bases each). This CDR3 is built from 14 residues. Between the trimmed V and J ends, which lost 3 bases and 6 bases, there was a span of 13 bases. The germline V gene encodes CDR1 MNHEY and CDR2 SMNVEV (reference sequence).